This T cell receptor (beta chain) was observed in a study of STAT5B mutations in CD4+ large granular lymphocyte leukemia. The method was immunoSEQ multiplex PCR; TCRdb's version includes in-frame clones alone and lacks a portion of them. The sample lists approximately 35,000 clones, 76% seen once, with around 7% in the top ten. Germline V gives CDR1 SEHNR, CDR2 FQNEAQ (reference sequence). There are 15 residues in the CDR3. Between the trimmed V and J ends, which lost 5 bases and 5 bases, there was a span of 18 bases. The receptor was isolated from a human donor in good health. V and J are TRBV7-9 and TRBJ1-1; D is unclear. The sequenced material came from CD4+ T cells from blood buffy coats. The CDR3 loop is CASSPDIVVRTEAFF. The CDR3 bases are TGTGCCAGCAGCCCCGATATAGTCGTTCGGACTGAAGCTTTCTTT.